Described below is a single TCR beta chain sequence and its context. Its antigen remains unidentified. RNA totalling roughly 0.5 to 1 ug underwent reverse transcription with random hexamers. A multiplex approach, immunoSEQ multiplex PCR, amplified TCR beta CDR3 across 54 Vbeta and 13 Jbeta. TCRdb itself ran the immunoSEQ multiplex PCR reads through MiXCR, one entry per CDR3 protein. The sample gives some 130,000 distinct CDR3 sequences, approximately 95% of which show up once; 0.15% to 0.2% is in the top ten. This record comes from a study of CD8 T cells in Susac syndrome. Whole-study findings and limits: Susac-specific public clones found in total CD8+ repertoires numbered sixteen, and those in CD8+ TEMRA repertoires numbered a few.

The CDR3 runs to 14 residues. Germline V gene sequence: CDR1 MDHEN, CDR2 SYDVKM. J was trimmed by 1 base and V by 3 bases; bases with no gene match: 3. Blood CD8+ and CD4+ T cells underwent high-throughput TCR beta sequencing. Sequencing used CD8+ T cells from PBMCs. This chain links TRBV28 with TRBJ2-7; 7 nucleotides align to TRBD2. The receptor was isolated from a human donor with Susac syndrome. The CDR3 sequence is CASSLPAGSYEQYF. Written as DNA, the CDR3 is TGTGCCAGCAGTTTGCCAGCGGGGTCCTACGAGCAGTACTTC.